This TCR beta chain was sequenced during a study of Tregs in tolerant kidney transplant recipients. Looking at the study overall: Recipients received nonmyeloablative bone marrow transplants from related graft donors, with transient mixed chimerism. Regarding the study as a whole: In tolerant patients, donor-specific Tregs outgrew total Tregs, suggesting antigen-driven expansion.

V was trimmed by 0 bases and J by 3 bases, leaving 16 bases between them. Germline assignment: CDR1 GTSNPN and CDR2 SVGIG (reference sequence). The CDR3 length is 16 residues. The protocol was immunoSEQ multiplex PCR, while the TCRdb copy is restricted to in-frame clones and leaves out a portion. The sample contains 85,000 to 100,000 clones, over 85% of which appear only once. With respect to this clone: Its antigen is not identified.

This chain joins TRBV30 and TRBJ2-3; D might be TRBD2 (6 bases). The sequence was collected from a human donor who received a combined kidney and bone marrow transplant. Specimen: CD4+ T cells from blood, collected before the transplant. CDR3 region: CAWSVLYRGLTDTQYF. The CDR3 region has the DNA TGTGCCTGGAGTGTACTGTACCGGGGGTTGACAGATACGCAGTATTTT.